This TCR beta chain originates from a study of response to subunit inactivated influenza vaccine (dated by TCRdb to the late 2010s). For the wider study: The study used deep quantitative T cell receptor repertoire profiling to track responses to a trivalent subunit inactivated influenza vaccine. General conclusions and limits of the study: According to the authors, only a limited number of new T cells may be recruited by each seasonal influenza vaccination.

The library relied on RT-PCR. Sequencer: Illumina HiSeq 2500. TCRdb handled the public reads itself, with Q25 trimming in fastp and clone calling in MiXCR, and kept productive beta chains. Each CDR3 protein gets just one entry, which takes the most common genes and DNA from the rows behind it. Within this sample are some 550,000 distinct CDR3 sequences, with around 21% of them counted one time only. The ten largest clonotypes hold about 3% of the sample. Worth noting for this clonotype: The antigen it binds to is not known. Base qualities are not recorded, but no much larger clone differs from it by a single base.

This same sample was also taken into another study, of T cells expressing NK-cell markers. As that second study puts it: TCR beta cDNA libraries were prepared using 5'RACE template switching, which introduced a universal primer site and unique molecular identifiers. Three sorted T-cell subsets (CD3+CD56+NKG2C+, CD3+CD56+NKG2C- and CD3+CD56-NKG2C+) from fewer than 10 donors had their TCR beta-chain repertoires profiled. Among the eight sequenced donors, only one was HCMV-seronegative, while the other seven were HCMV-seropositive. In several experiments an anti-gammadeltaTCR antibody was added to restrict sorting to alphabetaTCR-expressing T cells. In several donors, the dominant CD3+CD56+NKG2C+ clonotypes were found to rank among the top 10 CD8+ clonotypes and to make up roughly 1.0-8% of CD8+ T cells. Those dominant clonotypes were again the most abundant among CD3+CD56-NKG2C+ cells in a handful of donors, at roughly 28.3-65%. It remained unclear whether the expanded NKG2C-expressing T cell clones were specific for HCMV antigens. The eight sequenced donors were randomly selected healthy volunteers, three men and five women. To determine HCMV serostatus, a commercial ELISA kit was used to detect HCMV-specific IgG in serum. Peripheral blood mononuclear cells were isolated from blood by Ficoll density gradient centrifugation. CD4+ and CD8+ T cells were isolated from PBMC by magnetic immunoseparation with Miltenyi isolation kits. cDNA synthesis was primed from the TCR beta constant segment and was followed by two successive PCR amplification steps. Sequencing of the libraries produced 2 x 150 bp reads on Illumina HiSeq 2000/2500, MiSeq or NextSeq. MIGEC was used to demultiplex reads and group the reads by UMI, and MiTCR was used to assemble and quantify clonotypes. To exclude erroneous sequences, any TCR cDNA sequence not supported by at least two reads was discarded. The tcR package was used for downstream repertoire analysis, with clonotypes matched between fractions based on CDR3 nucleotide sequence plus V segment. VDJmatch was used to annotate antigen specificity against VDJdb, with one amino acid substitution allowed in CDR3.

The sequencing here drew on CD4+ T cells sorted from PBMCs, taken roughly 13 days after vaccination. The TCR was taken from a man between 45 and 60 years old who received an inactivated influenza vaccine. Donor details come from another sample of the same person, matched by shared clones.

The CDR3 reads as follows: CASSPGGQGLAKNIQYF. The DNA sequence follows: TGCGCCAGCAGCCCGGGGGGACAGGGACTAGCCAAAAACATTCAGTACTTC. The chain joins TRBV5-1 to TRBJ2-4, and 9 bases in between align with TRBD1. Trimming accounts for 4 bases at V and 0 bases at J, while the number of junction bases matched to no gene is 8. The germline V gene supplies CDR1 SGHRS and CDR2 YFSETQ. Inclusive of the bounding cysteine and phenylalanine, the CDR3 is 17 residues long. The CDR3 DNA has 51 bases and is translated from base 1.